Listed below are T cell receptor beta chains from one sample, sequenced in a study of technical replicates of blood from several donors. Sequencing was performed with immunoSEQ multiplex PCR; in TCRdb, only in-frame clones are kept and a portion is missing. The sample lists approximately 94,000 clones, around 96% occurring once. The source material was T cells isolated from PBMCs. The source is a human donor in good health. The CDR3 runs from the conserved cysteine through the conserved F or W. The D gene is left open where the match is weak. Where a row states a size, it is once, few, many or the class of an expanded clone; other rows omit it.

clone_size j_call d_call v_call cdr3_nt cdr3_aa
NA TRBJ2-5 NA TRBV5-4 TGTGCCAGCAGCCCACGACTAGATATCGGAGAGACCCAGTACTTC CASSPRLDIGETQYF
NA TRBJ2-7 TRBD2 TRBV28 TGTGCCAGCACCAGACTAGCGGGGTCCTACGAGCAGTACTTC CASTRLAGSYEQYF
NA TRBJ2-7 NA TRBV10-3 TGTGCCAACGGGGATACGGGGTACGAGCAGTACTTC CANGDTGYEQYF
NA TRBJ2-5 NA TRBV4-2 TGTGCCAGCAGCCAACGAGAGGTGGAGACCCAGTACTTC CASSQREVETQYF
NA TRBJ2-4 TRBD1 TRBV30 TGTGCCTGGCAACGATTGAGCGCGGGACAGGGTATCAACATTCAGTACTTC CAWQRLSAGQGINIQYF
NA TRBJ2-1 NA TRBV6-5 TGTGCCAGCAGTTACGGGGGGAATGAGCAGTTCTTC CASSYGGNEQFF
NA TRBJ2-2 NA TRBV15 TGTGCCACCAGGGAGGGACTGATGAACACCGGGGAGCTGTTTTTT CATREGLMNTGELFF
NA TRBJ2-1 TRBD2 TRBV5-1 TGCGCCAGCAGCTTTTCGGCGGGGCTAGCGGACAATGAGCAGTTCTTC CASSFSAGLADNEQFF
NA TRBJ2-5 TRBD1 TRBV7-7 TGTGCCAGCAGCCTCGACAGGGGGGGGGAGACCCAGTACTTC CASSLDRGGETQYF
NA TRBJ2-3 NA TRBV18 TGTGCCAGCTCACCCTCGGGGACAGATACGCAGTATTTT CASSPSGTDTQYF
NA TRBJ2-4 NA TRBV5-1 TGCGCCAGCAGCCTAATGGGGGGGCGTGAAAACATTCAGTACTTC CASSLMGGRENIQYF
NA TRBJ2-7 NA TRBV5-1 TGCGCCAGCAGCTTGACGGGAGTCACCTACGAGCAGTACTTC CASSLTGVTYEQYF
NA TRBJ2-7 NA TRBV27 TGTGCCAGCAGTTCTTCCTTCGAGCAGTACTTC CASSSSFEQYF
NA TRBJ2-7 NA TRBV11-2 TGTGCCAGCAGCTTAGTCGGCGGGAATCTGTACGAGCAGTACTTC CASSLVGGNLYEQYF
NA TRBJ2-3 TRBD2 TRBV5-1 TGCGCCAGCAGCTCGGGACTAGCCACAGATACGCAGTATTTT CASSSGLATDTQYF
NA TRBJ1-1 NA TRBV21-1 TGTGCCAGCAGCAAATCTAGGGAGAGGAGGACTGAAGCTTTCTTT CASSKSRERRTEAFF
NA TRBJ2-7 NA TRBV11-2 TGTGCCAGCAGCAAGACAGGGATCGGGAGCTACGAGCAGTACTTC CASSKTGIGSYEQYF
many TRBJ2-1 TRBD2 TRBV19 TGTGCCAGCTCCTTGGGAGGGCTACTCAATGAGCAGTTCTTC CASSLGGLLNEQFF
NA TRBJ1-1 NA TRBV21-1 TGTGCCAGCAGCAAAGGATTACAGGAGAACACTGAAGCTTTCTTT CASSKGLQENTEAFF
NA TRBJ2-1 TRBD2 TRBV27 TGTGCCAGCAGGTTGGCTAGCGGGAGTAGTAATGAGCAGTTCTTC CASRLASGSSNEQFF
few TRBJ1-4 TRBD1 TRBV9 TGTGCCAGCAGCTCAACAGGGGGACTTGCAACTAATGAAAAACTGTTTTTT CASSSTGGLATNEKLFF
NA TRBJ2-5 TRBD2 TRBV7-8 TGTGCCAGCAGCTTAGCGTCCGGGAGGAGGGAGACCCAGTACTTC CASSLASGRRETQYF
NA TRBJ1-6 TRBD1 TRBV6-5 TGTGCCAGCAGCCTTATGACAGGGGGGAATTCACCCCTCCACTTT CASSLMTGGNSPLHF
NA TRBJ2-7 TRBD2 TRBV4-3 TGCGCCAGCAGCCAAGATGGCCCCCTTTTCAGCGGGGTCATGAGAGAGCAGTACTTC CASSQDGPLFSGVMREQYF
NA TRBJ1-3 NA TRBV6-6 TGTGCCAGCAGCAGGGGAATAGTGGGGGTACCCATATATTTT CASSRGIVGVPIYF
once TRBJ2-7 TRBD1 TRBV5-6 TGTGCCAGCAGCGAGCGCCCGGGACAGGTAAACTACGAGCAGTACTTC CASSERPGQVNYEQYF
NA TRBJ2-5 NA TRBV10-1 TGCGCCAGCAGTGAGTCGAGAGGAGAGACCCAGTACTTC CASSESRGETQYF
NA TRBJ2-1 TRBD2 TRBV28 TGTGCCAGCAGTTTAGAGGGAGGGTACAATGAGCAGTTCTTC CASSLEGGYNEQFF
NA TRBJ2-7 NA TRBV6-6 TGTGCCAGCAGTTACCCTTCTGGGGCTTTCTACGAGCAGTACTTC CASSYPSGAFYEQYF
NA TRBJ1-5 NA TRBV9 TGTGCCAGCAGCCCTGGACAGAATCAGCCCCAGCATTTT CASSPGQNQPQHF
NA TRBJ1-5 NA TRBV27 TGTGCCAGCAGGGGGGGAGTTTATAGCAATCAGCCCCAGCATTTT CASRGGVYSNQPQHF
NA TRBJ1-5 NA TRBV6-5 TGTGCCAGCAGTCTGGCAGGGCGTAGTCAGCCCCAGCATTTT CASSLAGRSQPQHF
NA TRBJ2-7 TRBD2 TRBV28 TGTGCCAGCAGTTTTCGGCGGGAGGTCCCCTACGAGCAGTACTTC CASSFRREVPYEQYF
NA TRBJ2-7 TRBD2 TRBV6-1 TGTGCCAGCAGTGTCTTAGCGGGAGAGAGCTACGAGCAGTACTTC CASSVLAGESYEQYF
NA TRBJ2-1 TRBD1 TRBV7-9 TGTGCCAGCAGCTTAAGATCGGGACAGGATTACAATGAGCAGTTCTTC CASSLRSGQDYNEQFF
few TRBJ2-3 TRBD2 TRBV2 TGTGCCAGCAGACCACTAGCGGGGATAAGCACAGATACGCAGTATTTT CASRPLAGISTDTQYF
NA TRBJ2-3 NA TRBV7-9 TGTGCCAGCACCAGTTCCACGGATACGCAGTATTTT CASTSSTDTQYF
NA TRBJ1-4 TRBD1 TRBV6-5 TGTGCCAGCAGTTCCGACAGGGGTACTAATGAAAAACTGTTTTTT CASSSDRGTNEKLFF
NA TRBJ2-5 NA TRBV4-2 TGTGCCAGCAGCCAAGACCAGCGGTCCCAAGAGACCCAGTACTTC CASSQDQRSQETQYF
NA TRBJ2-7 TRBD2 TRBV2 TGTGCCAGCAGGCAACTAGCGGGAGGCTCCTACGAGCAGTACTTC CASRQLAGGSYEQYF
NA TRBJ1-2 TRBD1 TRBV30 TGTGCCTGGAGAGAACCTGACAGGGCTGGGTCCTACACCTTC CAWREPDRAGSYTF
NA TRBJ1-4 NA TRBV7-9 TGTGCCAGCAGCATCTACCGTCTAAATGAAAAACTGTTTTTT CASSIYRLNEKLFF
NA TRBJ2-7 TRBD2 TRBV18 TGTGCCAGCTCACCTCCCGACCGCGGGAGCTTGGGAGAGCAGTACTTC CASSPPDRGSLGEQYF